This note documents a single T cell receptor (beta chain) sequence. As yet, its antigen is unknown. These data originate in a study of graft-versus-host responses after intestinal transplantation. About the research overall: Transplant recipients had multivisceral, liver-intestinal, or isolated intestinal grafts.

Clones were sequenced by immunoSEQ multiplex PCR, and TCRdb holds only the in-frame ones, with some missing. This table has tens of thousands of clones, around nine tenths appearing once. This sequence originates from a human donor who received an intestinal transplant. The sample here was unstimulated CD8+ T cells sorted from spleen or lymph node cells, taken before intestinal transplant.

The CDR3 region has the DNA TGTGCCAGCAGTTTATCCGGCGGGAGGCCCTACAATGAGCAGTTCTTC. Amino acid sequence: CASSLSGGRPYNEQFF. The rearrangement joins TRBV28 to TRBJ2-1, with 8 nucleotides matching TRBD2. The CDR3 has 16 residues. V trimming: 1 base; J trimming: 2 bases; junction bases outside the gene matches: 4. Germline CDR1 is MDHEN and CDR2 is SYDVKM.